Only one count was recorded for the clone carrying this T cell receptor beta chain. This entry is derived from a study of control samples from healthy donors and cancer patients. The germline gives CDR1 LGHDT, CDR2 YNNKEL (reference sequence). Trimming removed 1 base from V and 0 bases from J, with 15 bases in between. CDR3 length: 17 amino acids. Clones were sequenced by immunoSEQ multiplex PCR, and TCRdb holds only the in-frame ones, with some missing. The sample contains about 130,000 clones, about 94% of which appear only once. This receptor was obtained from a man younger than 45 in good health. The sequenced material came from blood. The chain employs TRBV3-1 (or the pseudogene TRBV3-2) and TRBJ1-2, with D perhaps matching TRBD1 (5 bases). CDR3 sequence reads: CASSQASGTAANYGYTF. As DNA, the CDR3 is TGTGCCAGCAGCCAAGCTTCCGGGACTGCAGCTAACTATGGCTACACCTTC.